The entry below describes one TCR beta chain. Its recognized antigen is unknown. No base quality values were provided; no much bigger clone lies one nucleotide off. The data are from a study of shared clonotypes between healthy human individuals (TCRdb year 2020). As for the study more broadly: A couple of women and a few men aged 18 to 49 years were included in the cohort. Libraries were prepared and TCR repertoires were sequenced by different laboratories using diverse techniques, in order to increase sequencing depth and limit assay-specific biases. To estimate repertoire size and how much clonotypes are shared between individuals, the study performed deep sequencing of blood TCR repertoires from a few healthy adults. For each donor, CD4 naive and CD4 memory were each given three plates, CD8 naive was given two plates, and CD8 memory was given one plate. Between about 0.85 and 10 billion PBMCs per donor were obtained by leukapheresis. Broader findings and caveats from the paper: Roughly 5% of naive CD4, more than 3% of naive CD8, about 2.1% of memory CD4, and about 0.4% of memory CD8 clonotypes were shared across a few donors. Naive subsets generally had larger estimated clonotype richness than memory subsets did. The genetic and exposure-history diversity represented was limited by the small number of donors. Rarefaction of sorted-subset datasets indicated incomplete sequencing despite the large sequencing depth. Higher generation probabilities were observed for clonotypes shared by all four sorted-subset donors than for non-shared clonotypes. Sampling was restricted to blood, and TCR repertoires in tissue are likely to differ from TCR repertoires in blood. Pairwise subsampling led to the expectation that sequencing depth would affect the degree of clonotype sharing among donors.

CDR1 SQVTM and CDR2 ANQGSEA were looked up in the germline V gene. Inclusive of the bounding cysteine and phenylalanine, the CDR3 is 15 residues long. Left in the record is the CDR3 DNA by itself, 45 bases read in frame from the first base. V and J are truncated by 6 bases and 3 bases respectively, leaving an intervening sequence of 18 bases. TCR CDR3 regions were amplified from genomic DNA by multiplex PCR using the deep immunoSEQ assay. For each cell subset, the extracted genomic DNA was distributed evenly across all wells of several immunoSEQ 96-well plates, and each plate served as one replicate. For sorted subsets, around 200 ng genomic DNA, equal to about 30,000 T cell genomes, was loaded into each replicate PCR. Purified libraries were measured with a Qubit 3.0 fluorometer, size-checked on a Bioanalyzer 2100, and measured again with the KAPA Library Quantification kit. Every immunoSEQ 96-well plate was sequenced on a separate single-read 150-cycle Illumina NextSeq 550 flow cell. Regarding the original processing steps: Because only junctional sequences without quality scores were contained in the immunoSEQ output, filtering matching that applied to full-length reads could not be performed. To assign V/J genes and CDR3, sequences were annotated using PyIR, a Python wrapper for IgBLAST v1.9, with IMGT germline references. Reads were removed for weak V/J assignments (E-value above 1e-6), missing CDR3, stop codons, out-of-frame junctions, or ambiguous translated residues. V3J clonotypes were defined by identical inferred V gene, J gene, and CDR3 amino acid sequence. Percentage overlap between repertoires was calculated by dividing the number of shared unique clonotypes by the size of the smaller repertoire. Richness of each repertoire was evaluated using RTK rarefaction, the Chao1 estimator, and Recon v2.1 estimates of unobserved clonotypes. Generation probabilities were computed with OLGA for all TCRbeta clonotypes obtained by the gDNA method from several donors. This immuneACCESS table, as held by TCRdb, lists in-frame sequences with V and J called but not all clones. Of the missing ones, under half trace to an unresolved V gene in checked studies; the others have no known cause. That table gives V, J and clone size, and the DNA gave D and trimming. This sample is represented by about 2.1 million clones; 90% to 95% of them were singletons. The ten most abundant clones make up about 1.5% of the sample.

For the CD8 naive samples, CD45RO-negative cells were positively selected for CCR7, yielding a CD45RA+CCR7+ population from which TemRA cells were excluded. Donors were healthy HIV-negative adults with no recently reported acute infections or vaccinations. All donors were Caucasian adults living in Nashville, Tennessee, USA. Blood was obtained by leukapheresis, after which PBMCs were separated by Ficoll-Histopaque density gradient centrifugation and cryopreserved in liquid nitrogen vapor phase. Purity and quantity of every magnetically sorted T cell population were checked by analytical flow cytometry. Genomic DNA was isolated from each sorted fraction and quantified by UV absorbance on a Nanodrop 2000c.

Sequencing input: naive CD8+ T cells from PBMCs. This specimen's cell subset or site label, per the study, means: CD45RA+CCR7+. The sequence is built from TRBV29-1 and TRBJ2-1, with the D gene too uncertain to name. This TCR derives from a man between 18 and 29 years old in good health. Some clones in this sample may be carry-over from other donors' samples. The bases read TGCAGCGTAGCTCCTTTAATTGTAGGCTACAATGAGCAGTTCTTC. Its protein reads: CSVAPLIVGYNEQFF.